The 26 T cell receptor beta chains listed next were all sequenced from one sample in a study of blood T cell repertoires in COVID-19. Profiled with immunoSEQ multiplex PCR; TCRdb holds only in-frame clones, not every one. The sample holds some 250,000 clones, about four fifths seen once. The sequenced sample consisted of peripheral blood. The receptors were sampled from a woman older than 75 with COVID-19, enrolled during active disease.

This chain uses TRBV19 with TRBJ1-5; 9 positions agree with TRBD1. Germline V gene sequence: CDR1 LNHDA, CDR2 SQIVND (reference sequence). This CDR3 is 17 amino acids long. V lost 1 base to trimming and J lost 7 bases; unmatched junction nucleotides: 11. The DNA for the CDR3 is TGTGCCAGTAGTATAGTAACAGGACAGGGGTCGAGGCAGCCCCAGCATTTT. This gives the protein CASSIVTGQGSRQPQHF.

This chain joins TRBV3-1 (or the pseudogene TRBV3-2) and TRBJ1-4, with 9 positions matching TRBD1. Germline trimming cut 4 bases from V and 8 bases from J; bases unmatched to any gene: 8. The V gene's germline CDR1 is LGHDT and CDR2 YNNKEL (reference sequence). This CDR3 is 15 amino acids long. The CDR3 sequence: CASSLRDRVGEKLFF. CDR3 in DNA: TGTGCCAGCAGCCTCCGGGACAGGGTCGGGGAAAAACTGTTTTTT.

This chain uses TRBV9 with TRBJ2-1; 9 bases line up with TRBD2. Losses at the gene ends were 7 bases for V and 9 bases for J; bases not matched to a gene: 14. CDR1 is SGDLS and CDR2 is YYNGEE in the germline V gene. This CDR3 region has 15 residues. CDR3 nucleotides: TGTGCCAGCGGGCCCTTGGCGGGGGGGCTGGGTGAGCAGTTCTTC. This encodes CASGPLAGGLGEQFF.

The chain carries TRBV7-2 and TRBJ1-1; 7 bases agree with TRBD1. CDR3 length: 17 residues. CDR1 and CDR2 (germline): SGHTA, FQGNSA. V was pared by 5 bases and J by 0 bases, with 12 bases of the junction left unmatched. This CDR3 reads CASSPRTGGIMNTEAFF. CDR3 DNA sequence: TGTGCCAGCAGCCCGCGGACAGGTGGGATCATGAACACTGAAGCTTTCTTT.

The chain uses TRBV27 and TRBJ2-2, with a weak D call TRBD2 (6 bases). This CDR3 region has 14 residues. V dropped 3 bases and J dropped 4 bases, with 9 bases sitting between them. The germline V gene has CDR1 MNHEY and CDR2 SMNVEV (reference sequence). The CDR3 region is CASSFQGGTGELFF. CDR3 nucleotides: TGTGCCAGCAGTTTCCAGGGAGGCACCGGGGAGCTGTTTTTT.

The table lists this clone with a count of one. This rearrangement joins TRBV5-1 to TRBJ2-2, with D perhaps TRBD2 (6 bases). The CDR3 contains 16 residues. The ends were cut back, 3 bases at V and 2 bases at J, with 14 bases in the middle. CDR1 is SGHRS and CDR2 is YFSETQ in the germline V gene. This chain's CDR3 is CASSSMAGLNTGELFF. The CDR3 coding sequence is TGCGCCAGCAGCTCGATGGCGGGGCTAAACACCGGGGAGCTGTTTTTT.

The chain links TRBV15 to TRBJ1-1; D may be TRBD1 (6 bases). Trimming removed 7 bases at V and 0 bases at J, with 9 bases between. The CDR3 is 13 residues long. The V gene's germline CDR1 is LNHNV and CDR2 YYDKDF (reference sequence). CDR3 nucleotide sequence: TGTGCCACCATGAGGGACATGAACACTGAAGCTTTCTTT. It codes for CATMRDMNTEAFF.

V usage is TRBV27 and J usage is TRBJ2-1; 12 bases fit TRBD2. The trim removed 6 bases at V and 0 bases at J, leaving 12 bases unmatched. Germline CDR1 is MNHEY and CDR2 is SMNVEV (reference sequence). The length of the CDR3 is 19 residues. The CDR3 loop is CASSPPTSGGTSSYNEQFF. In nucleotides, the CDR3 is TGTGCCAGCAGCCCCCCCACTAGCGGGGGGACCAGCTCCTACAATGAGCAGTTCTTC.

V gene TRBV30 combines with J gene TRBJ2-5; D unclear. V was pared by 1 base and J by 1 base, with 7 bases between. CDR1 is GTSNPN, CDR2 SVGIG, per germline (reference sequence). This CDR3 region has 13 residues. The CDR3 coding sequence is TGTGCCTGGAGTGGGCAATTCCAAGAGACCCAGTACTTC. Its translation is CAWSGQFQETQYF.

This CDR3 reads CASSFSRVVDEQYF. The CDR3, as DNA: TGTGCCAGCAGTTTTTCCAGGGTGGTGGACGAGCAGTACTTC. The chain carries TRBV27 and TRBJ2-7, with a weak D call TRBD1 (5 bases). The V gene's germline CDR1 is MNHEY and CDR2 SMNVEV (reference sequence). The CDR3 totals 14 residues. V gave up 3 bases and J gave up 5 bases, with 14 bases separating them.

The V call is TRBV30, the J call TRBJ1-1; maybe TRBD1 (5 bases). CDR1 and CDR2 from the germline V gene are GTSNPN and SVGIG (reference sequence). This CDR3 comprises 14 residues. Trimming shortened V by 0 bases and J by 1 base, and 9 bases separated the two germline ends. The CDR3 reads CAWSVGTGNTEAFF. The CDR3, as DNA: TGTGCCTGGAGTGTAGGAACAGGGAACACTGAAGCTTTCTTT.

CDR3 in amino acids: CASSLGLPGGGELFF. Written as DNA, the CDR3 is TGTGCCAGCAGTTTAGGGCTCCCCGGGGGCGGGGAGCTGTTTTTT. This chain links TRBV28 with TRBJ2-2; D perhaps matches TRBD2 (6 bases). The CDR3 is 15 amino acids. With 2 bases removed from V and 7 bases from J, the gap between germline ends came to 14 bases. CDR1 and CDR2 from the germline V gene are MDHEN and SYDVKM.

V usage is TRBV3-1 (or the pseudogene TRBV3-2) and J usage is TRBJ1-3; 8 nucleotides agree with TRBD1. CDR1 and CDR2 (germline): LGHDT, YNNKEL (reference sequence). Germline trimming cut 2 bases from V and 5 bases from J; bases unmatched to any gene: 2. The CDR3 is made up of 14 amino acids. This CDR3 is CASSQSRGRNTIYF. The CDR3, as DNA: TGTGCCAGCAGCCAATCCAGGGGGCGAAACACCATATATTTT.

Comment on this clone: The DNA is left out, because the CDR3 cannot be placed on it with certainty; the CDR3 is given as TCRdb lists it. This chain connects TRBV21-1 to TRBJ1-3; TRBD1, as called in the table, went unchecked against the DNA. TRBV21-1 is flagged as a pseudogene. The length of the CDR3 is 18 amino acids, counting both ends. The CDR3: CARGGQPLFWGCGNTIYF.

The chain is built from TRBV29-1 and TRBJ2-5, with D unclear. The CDR3 extends over 13 amino acids. Between the trimmed V and J ends, which lost 3 bases and 5 bases, there was a span of 13 bases. Germline loops: CDR1 SQVTM, CDR2 ANQGSEA. The CDR3 is CSVDMRGIETQYF. CDR3 DNA sequence: TGCAGCGTTGACATGAGAGGCATCGAGACCCAGTACTTC.

The gene calls are TRBV5-4 and TRBJ1-3, with TRBD1 matching 7 bases. The germline V gene has CDR1 SGHNT and CDR2 YYREEE (reference sequence). The ends lost 6 bases at V and 0 bases at J; junction bases unmatched: 3. The CDR3 sequence is 14 residues long. The CDR3 bases are TGTGCCAGCAAGGGACAGCTCTCTGGAAACACCATATATTTT. Protein product: CASKGQLSGNTIYF.

This chain joins TRBV3-1 (or the pseudogene TRBV3-2) and TRBJ2-7; TRBD2 matches at 16 bases. Germline V gives CDR1 LGHDT, CDR2 YNNKEL (reference sequence). Germline trimming cut 3 bases from V and 1 base from J; bases unmatched to any gene: 9. The CDR3 covers 19 residues. The CDR3 reads CASSHPGLAGGPSSYEQYF. The DNA of the CDR3 is TGTGCCAGCAGCCATCCGGGACTAGCGGGAGGGCCCTCATCCTACGAGCAGTACTTC.

The chain recombines TRBV18 with TRBJ1-1; no clear D. Per the germline V gene, CDR1 is KGHSH and CDR2 is LQKENI. The CDR3 sequence is 17 residues long. V was shortened by 1 base and J by 0 bases, with 15 bases between the two germline ends. The CDR3 spells CASSPLTAALMNTEAFF. CDR3 nucleotides: TGTGCCAGCTCACCACTTACCGCGGCTCTGATGAACACTGAAGCTTTCTTT.

The sample holds one count of this clone. The chain carries TRBV27 and TRBJ1-2, with TRBD1 identical over 8 bases. This CDR3 contains 15 residues. After removal of 6 bases from V and 7 bases from J, the junction contained 13 bases not matched to a gene. The germline V gene encodes CDR1 MNHEY and CDR2 SMNVEV (reference sequence). CDR3: CASSAGTGPTVGYTF. The CDR3 coding sequence is TGTGCCAGCAGCGCCGGGACAGGACCTACGGTTGGCTACACCTTC.

The CDR3 coding sequence is TGCGCCAGCAGCTTGTCAGGAAATCAGCCCCAGCATTTT. Protein product: CASSLSGNQPQHF. V gene TRBV5-1 combines with J gene TRBJ1-5; no firm D call. CDR1 SGHRS and CDR2 YFSETQ come from the germline V gene. The V and J ends lost 1 base and 4 bases respectively, with 6 bases between them. This CDR3 region has 13 residues.

The chain's CDR3 is CASSDASGYYGYTF. The CDR3 nucleotides are TGTGCCAGCAGCGACGCATCAGGGTACTATGGCTACACCTTC. The V call is TRBV27, the J call TRBJ1-2, with D maybe TRBD1 (5 bases). Per the germline V gene, CDR1 is MNHEY and CDR2 is SMNVEV (reference sequence). The germline V and J ends were trimmed by 6 bases and 3 bases, with 14 bases remaining between them. The CDR3 has 14 amino acids.

The V call is TRBV6-5, the J call TRBJ1-5, with 8 bases lining up with TRBD1. The CDR3 loop spans 16 amino acids. Germline V CDR1 and CDR2: MNHEY, SVGAGI. V was clipped by 4 bases and J by 0 bases; unmatched bases: 5. The chain's CDR3 is CASSSLDRVSNQPQHF. CDR3 nucleotides: TGTGCCAGCAGTTCCTTGGACAGGGTTAGCAATCAGCCCCAGCATTTT.

The rearrangement joins TRBV28 to TRBJ1-5; TRBD1 might be the D (5 bases). Trimming cost V 6 bases and J 8 bases, with 11 bases left between them. CDR3 length: 12 residues. Germline V gives CDR1 MDHEN, CDR2 SYDVKM. The CDR3 loop reads CASSQGRKPQHF. The CDR3 DNA is TGTGCCAGCAGCCAGGGAAGAAAGCCCCAGCATTTT.

The chain carries TRBV19 and TRBJ1-3; 8 bases map to TRBD1. The V and J ends lost 10 bases and 8 bases, in that order; junction bases with no gene match: 13. The CDR3 is 14 amino acids. CDR1 is LNHDA, CDR2 SQIVND, per germline (reference sequence). The CDR3 loop is CATPGQEHVYTIYF. Written as DNA, the CDR3 is TGTGCCACGCCGGGACAGGAACATGTATACACCATATATTTT.

The chain couples TRBV6-5 to TRBJ2-3; 7 bases map to TRBD2. The CDR3 spans 15 residues. Germline-derived CDR1 and CDR2 are MNHEY and SVGAGI. With V trimmed by 8 bases and J by 0 bases, 8 bases remained unmatched. The CDR3 sequence is CASFLTSLSTDTQYF. In DNA form, the CDR3 reads TGTGCCAGCTTTCTGACTAGCTTAAGCACAGATACGCAGTATTTT.

The chain joins TRBV7-3 to TRBJ2-1; D call uncertain. This CDR3 is built from 15 residues. Germline assignment: CDR1 SGHTA and CDR2 FQGTGA. Trimming removed 5 bases at V and 0 bases at J, with 11 bases between. The CDR3 DNA follows: TGTGCCAGCAGCACCTCCCGGTCCTCCTACAATGAGCAGTTCTTC. Protein sequence: CASSTSRSSYNEQFF.